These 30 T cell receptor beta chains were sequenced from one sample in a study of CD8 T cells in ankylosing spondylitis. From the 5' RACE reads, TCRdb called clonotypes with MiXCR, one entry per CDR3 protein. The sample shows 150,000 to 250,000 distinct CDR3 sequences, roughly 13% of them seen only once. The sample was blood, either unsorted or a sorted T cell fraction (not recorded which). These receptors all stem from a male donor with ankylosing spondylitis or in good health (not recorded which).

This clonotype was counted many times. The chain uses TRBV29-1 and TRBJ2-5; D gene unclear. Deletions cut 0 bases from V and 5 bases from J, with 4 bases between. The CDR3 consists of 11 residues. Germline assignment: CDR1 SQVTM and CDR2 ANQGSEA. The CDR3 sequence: CSVEDPETQYF. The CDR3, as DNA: TGCAGCGTTGAAGACCCCGAGACCCAGTACTTC.

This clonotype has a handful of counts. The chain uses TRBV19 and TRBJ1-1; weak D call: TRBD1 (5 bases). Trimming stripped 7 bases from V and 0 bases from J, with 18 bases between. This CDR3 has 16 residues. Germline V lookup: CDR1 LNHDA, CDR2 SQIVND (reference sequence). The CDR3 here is CASTIGRDRLNTEAFF. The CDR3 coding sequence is TGTGCCAGTACCATCGGCAGGGATCGGCTGAACACTGAAGCTTTCTTT.

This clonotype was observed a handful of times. As DNA, the CDR3 is TGTGCCAGCAGCTCGATTCTTCTTAGGTATGGTTCGGAGCAGTACTTC. The encoded protein is CASSSILLRYGSEQYF. V is TRBV5-5 and J is TRBJ2-7; D not resolved. The CDR3 runs 16 residues. Per germline, CDR1 SGHKS and CDR2 YYEKEE (reference sequence). The germline V and J ends were trimmed by 3 bases and 7 bases, with 23 bases remaining between them.

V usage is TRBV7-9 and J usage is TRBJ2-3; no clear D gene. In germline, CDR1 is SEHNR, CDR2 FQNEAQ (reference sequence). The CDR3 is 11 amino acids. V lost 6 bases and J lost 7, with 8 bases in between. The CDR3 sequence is CASSPSNTQYF. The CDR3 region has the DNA TGTGCCAGCAGTCCTTCTAATACGCAGTATTTT.

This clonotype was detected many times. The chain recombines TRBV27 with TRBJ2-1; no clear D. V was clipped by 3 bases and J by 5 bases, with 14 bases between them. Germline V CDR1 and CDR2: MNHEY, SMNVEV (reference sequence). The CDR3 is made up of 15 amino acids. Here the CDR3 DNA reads TGTGCCAGCAGTTTCGCAGGCGGCAGCAACAATGAGCAGTTCTTC. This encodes CASSFAGGSNNEQFF.

The CDR3 DNA sequence: TGCAGCGTTGAGCCGTTCCGGGACGTACAAGATGGCTACACCTTC. Translation gives CSVEPFRDVQDGYTF. This chain uses TRBV29-1 with TRBJ1-2; D is perhaps TRBD1 (5 bases). The CDR3 covers 15 residues. Trimming pared 3 bases from V and 6 bases from J, leaving 20 bases between. CDR1 and CDR2 from the germline V gene are SQVTM and ANQGSEA.

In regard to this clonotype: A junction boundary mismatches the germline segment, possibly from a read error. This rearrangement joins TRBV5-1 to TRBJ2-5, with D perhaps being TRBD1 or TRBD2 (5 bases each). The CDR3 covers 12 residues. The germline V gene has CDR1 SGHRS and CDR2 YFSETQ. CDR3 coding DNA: TGCGCCAGCAGCTTGGATTTATGGGACCAAGACTTC. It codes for CASSLDLWDQDF.

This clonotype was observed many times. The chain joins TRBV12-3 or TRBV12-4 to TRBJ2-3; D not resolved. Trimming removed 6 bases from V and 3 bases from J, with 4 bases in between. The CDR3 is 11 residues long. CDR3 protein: CASSLTDTQYF. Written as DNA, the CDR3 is TGTGCCAGCAGCCTTACAGATACGCAGTATTTT.

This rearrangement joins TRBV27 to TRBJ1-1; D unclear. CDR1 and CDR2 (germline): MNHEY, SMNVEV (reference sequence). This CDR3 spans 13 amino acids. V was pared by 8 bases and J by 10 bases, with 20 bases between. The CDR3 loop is CASGSMTTLAAFF. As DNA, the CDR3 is TGTGCCAGCGGATCCATGACGACGCTGGCAGCTTTCTTT.

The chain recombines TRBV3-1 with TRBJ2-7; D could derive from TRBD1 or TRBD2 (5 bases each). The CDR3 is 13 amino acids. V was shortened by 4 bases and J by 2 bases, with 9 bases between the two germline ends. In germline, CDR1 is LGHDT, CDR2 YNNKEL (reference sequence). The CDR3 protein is CASSPGSPYEQYF. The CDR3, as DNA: TGTGCCAGCAGCCCAGGGAGCCCCTACGAGCAGTACTTC.

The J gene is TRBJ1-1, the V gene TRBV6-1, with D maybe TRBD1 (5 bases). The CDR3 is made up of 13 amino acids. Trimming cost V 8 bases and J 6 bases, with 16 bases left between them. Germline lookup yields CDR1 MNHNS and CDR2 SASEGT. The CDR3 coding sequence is TGTGCCAGCTCCGGAGCCTGGGACGCTGAAGCTTTCTTT. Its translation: CASSGAWDAEAFF.

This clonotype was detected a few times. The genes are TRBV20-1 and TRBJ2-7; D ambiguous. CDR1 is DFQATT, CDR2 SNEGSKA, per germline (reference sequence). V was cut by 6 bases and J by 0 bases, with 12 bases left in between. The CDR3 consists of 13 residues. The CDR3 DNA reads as TGCAGTGCGACCGGACGGAGCTCCTACGAGCAGTACTTC. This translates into CSATGRSSYEQYF.

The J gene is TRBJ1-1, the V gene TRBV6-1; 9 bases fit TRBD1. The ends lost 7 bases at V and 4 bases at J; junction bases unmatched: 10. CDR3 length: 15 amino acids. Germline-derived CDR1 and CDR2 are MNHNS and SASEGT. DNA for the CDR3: TGTGCCAGCACGCTACAGGGGGCTGGTGGCACTGAAGCTTTCTTT. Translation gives CASTLQGAGGTEAFF.

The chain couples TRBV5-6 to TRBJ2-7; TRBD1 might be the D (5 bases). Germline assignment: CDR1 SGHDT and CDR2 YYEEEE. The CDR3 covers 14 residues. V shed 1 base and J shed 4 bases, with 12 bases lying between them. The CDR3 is CASSLRQNPYEQYF. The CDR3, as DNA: TGTGCCAGCAGCTTGCGACAGAACCCTTACGAGCAGTACTTC.

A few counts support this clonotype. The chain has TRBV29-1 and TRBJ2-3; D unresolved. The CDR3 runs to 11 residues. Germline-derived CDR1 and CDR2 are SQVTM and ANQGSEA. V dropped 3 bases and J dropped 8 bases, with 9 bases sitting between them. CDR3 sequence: CSVDRTGTQYF. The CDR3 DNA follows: TGCAGCGTTGACCGAACCGGTACGCAGTATTTT.

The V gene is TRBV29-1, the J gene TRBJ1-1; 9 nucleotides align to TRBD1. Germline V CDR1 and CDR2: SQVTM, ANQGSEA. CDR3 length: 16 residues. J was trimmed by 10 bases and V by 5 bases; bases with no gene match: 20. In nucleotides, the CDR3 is TGCAGCGTTTCCCTCGCAGCGGGACAGGGAGGGCTGAGAGCTTTCTTT. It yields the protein CSVSLAAGQGGLRAFF.

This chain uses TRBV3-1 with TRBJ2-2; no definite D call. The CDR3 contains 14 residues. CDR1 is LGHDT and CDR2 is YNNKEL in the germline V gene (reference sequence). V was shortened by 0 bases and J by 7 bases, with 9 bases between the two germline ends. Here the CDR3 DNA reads TGTGCCAGCAGCCAAGACATTGAGGTCGGGGAGCTGTTTTTT. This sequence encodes CASSQDIEVGELFF.

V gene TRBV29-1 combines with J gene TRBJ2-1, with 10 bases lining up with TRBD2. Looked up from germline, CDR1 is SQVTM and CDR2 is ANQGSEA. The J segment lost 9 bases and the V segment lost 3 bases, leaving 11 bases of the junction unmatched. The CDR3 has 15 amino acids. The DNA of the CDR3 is TGCAGCGTTGATAGGCGCCTAGCGGGAGTGGGTGAGCAGTTCTTC. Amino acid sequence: CSVDRRLAGVGEQFF.

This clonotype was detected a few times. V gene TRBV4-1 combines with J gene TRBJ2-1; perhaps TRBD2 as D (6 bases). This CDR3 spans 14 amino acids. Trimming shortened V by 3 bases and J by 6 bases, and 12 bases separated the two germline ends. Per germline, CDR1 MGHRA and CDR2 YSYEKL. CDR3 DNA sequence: TGCGCCAGCAGCCAGGGGGGTTTGGGCAATGAGCAGTTCTTC. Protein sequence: CASSQGGLGNEQFF.

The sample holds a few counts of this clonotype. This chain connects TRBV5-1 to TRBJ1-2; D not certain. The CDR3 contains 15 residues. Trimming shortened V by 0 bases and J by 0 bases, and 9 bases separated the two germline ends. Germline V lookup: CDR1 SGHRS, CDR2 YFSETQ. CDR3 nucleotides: TGCGCCAGCAGCTTGGGTGGCGGTACTAACTATGGCTACACCTTC. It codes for CASSLGGGTNYGYTF.

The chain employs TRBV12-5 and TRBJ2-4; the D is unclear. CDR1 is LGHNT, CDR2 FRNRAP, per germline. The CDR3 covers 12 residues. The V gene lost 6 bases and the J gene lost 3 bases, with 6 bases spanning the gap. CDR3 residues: CASGQNKNIQYF. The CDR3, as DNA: TGTGCTAGTGGACAGAACAAAAACATTCAGTACTTC.

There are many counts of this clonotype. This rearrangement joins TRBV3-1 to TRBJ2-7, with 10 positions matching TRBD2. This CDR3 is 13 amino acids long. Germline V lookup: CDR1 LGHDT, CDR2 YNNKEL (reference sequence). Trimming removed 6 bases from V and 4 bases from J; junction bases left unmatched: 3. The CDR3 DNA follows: TGTGCCAGCAGAGCGGGGGGGCAGTACGAGCAGTACTTC. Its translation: CASRAGGQYEQYF.

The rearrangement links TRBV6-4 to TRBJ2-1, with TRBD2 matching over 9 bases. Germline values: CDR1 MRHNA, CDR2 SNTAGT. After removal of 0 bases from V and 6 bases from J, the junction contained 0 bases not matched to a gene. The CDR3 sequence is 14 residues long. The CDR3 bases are TGTGCCAGCAGTGACTCGCGGGGGGGCAATGAGCAGTTCTTC. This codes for CASSDSRGGNEQFF.

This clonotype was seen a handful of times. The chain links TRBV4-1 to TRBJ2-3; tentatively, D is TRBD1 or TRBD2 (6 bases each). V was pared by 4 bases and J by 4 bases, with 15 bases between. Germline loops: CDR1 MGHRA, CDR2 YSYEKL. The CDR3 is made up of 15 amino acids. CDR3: CASSPRGVQSDTQYF. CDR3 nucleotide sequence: TGCGCCAGCAGCCCGAGGGGGGTTCAGTCAGATACGCAGTATTTT.

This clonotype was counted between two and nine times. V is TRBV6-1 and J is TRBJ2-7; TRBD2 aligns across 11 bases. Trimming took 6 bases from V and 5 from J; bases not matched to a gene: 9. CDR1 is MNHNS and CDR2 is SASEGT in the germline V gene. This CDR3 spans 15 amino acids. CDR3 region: CASSRTSGSADEQYF. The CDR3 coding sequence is TGTGCCAGCAGCCGGACTAGCGGGTCTGCCGACGAGCAGTACTTC.

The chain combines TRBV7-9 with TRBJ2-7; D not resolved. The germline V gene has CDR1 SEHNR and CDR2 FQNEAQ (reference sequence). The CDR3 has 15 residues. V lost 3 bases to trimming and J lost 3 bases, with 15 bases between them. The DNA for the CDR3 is TGTGCCAGCAGCTTGGCGGTCACAGCCAACTACGAGCAGTACTTC. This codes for CASSLAVTANYEQYF.

CDR3 DNA: TGTGCCAGCAGCACCCGGACTAGCGGGAGCCACAGCACAGATACGCAGTATTTT. Translating gives CASSTRTSGSHSTDTQYF. The chain joins TRBV11-2 to TRBJ2-3; 13 bases are a match to TRBD2. With 5 bases clipped from V and 0 bases from J, the junction kept 8 bases outside the gene matches. The CDR3 extends over 18 amino acids. CDR1 is SGHAT, CDR2 FQNNGV, per germline.

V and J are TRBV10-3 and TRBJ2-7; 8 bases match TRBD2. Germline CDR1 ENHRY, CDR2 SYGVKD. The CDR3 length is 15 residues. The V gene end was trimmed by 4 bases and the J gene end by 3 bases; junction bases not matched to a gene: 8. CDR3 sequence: CAISVISGTYYEQYF. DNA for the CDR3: TGTGCCATCAGTGTTATTAGCGGGACCTACTACGAGCAGTACTTC.

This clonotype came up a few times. The CDR3 sequence: CSARGTTSGSADTQYF. The CDR3, as DNA: TGCAGTGCTAGAGGTACAACTAGCGGGAGCGCAGATACGCAGTATTTT. This chain links TRBV20-1 with TRBJ2-3, with 11 bases that match TRBD2. J was trimmed by 4 bases and V by 1 base; bases with no gene match: 7. The germline CDR1 and CDR2 sequences are DFQATT and SNEGSKA (reference sequence). This CDR3 has 16 residues.

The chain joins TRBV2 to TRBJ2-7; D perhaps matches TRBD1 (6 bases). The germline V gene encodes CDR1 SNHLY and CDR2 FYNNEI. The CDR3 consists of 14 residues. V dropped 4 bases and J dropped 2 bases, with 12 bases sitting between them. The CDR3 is CASSAQGPTYEQYF. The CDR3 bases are TGTGCCAGCAGTGCCCAGGGGCCGACCTACGAGCAGTACTTC.